This TCR beta chain comes out of a study of blood T cell repertoires in COVID-19. Study as a whole: Spain, Italy and the United States supplied samples that represented acute and convalescent COVID-19. From T cells, B-cell-depleted T cells, or PBMCs came the material, which was cDNA or gDNA.

Notes on this clone: The same CDR3 is also encoded by other DNA sequences in this sample.

In the original analysis: Reference gene primer amplification gave nucleated cell count estimates. Sequencing was performed with immunoSEQ multiplex PCR; in TCRdb, only in-frame clones are kept and a portion is missing. From that table come the V and J calls and clone size; the DNA was used to work out D and trimming. Altogether about 250,000 clones are present, 89% being singletons, with the ten largest covering around 4.6%. CDR1 is SNHLY and CDR2 is FYNNEI in the germline V gene. The CDR3 is 13 amino acids. V lost 11 bases, J lost 4 bases, and 8 bases stayed unmatched. The sample was peripheral blood. This receptor was taken from a woman aged 40 to 50 who had recovered from COVID-19. This chain joins TRBV2 and TRBJ2-7; TRBD1 agrees at 10 bases. The CDR3 DNA sequence: TGTGCCTCCTCCCGGGACAGGGGATACGAGCAGTACTTC. This codes for CASSRDRGYEQYF.